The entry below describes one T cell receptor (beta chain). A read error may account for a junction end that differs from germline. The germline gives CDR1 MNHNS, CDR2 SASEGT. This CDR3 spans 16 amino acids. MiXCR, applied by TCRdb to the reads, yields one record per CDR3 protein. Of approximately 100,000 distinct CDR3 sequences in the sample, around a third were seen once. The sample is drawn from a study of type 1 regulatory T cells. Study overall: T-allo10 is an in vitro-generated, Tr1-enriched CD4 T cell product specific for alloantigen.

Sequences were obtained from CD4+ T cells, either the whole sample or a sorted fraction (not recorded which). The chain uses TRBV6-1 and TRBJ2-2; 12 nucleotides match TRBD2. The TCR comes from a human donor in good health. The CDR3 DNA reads TGTGCCAGCACCGTCCTAGCGGGAGGGTTAACCGGGAAGCTGTTTTTT. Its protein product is CASTVLAGGLTGKLFF.